The 13 T cell receptor beta chains reported below all come from one sample, sequenced in a study of CD8 T cells in ankylosing spondylitis. Study results and limitations: A motif in TCR beta, a set of fewer than ten highly homologous variants, appeared characteristic of ankylosing spondylitis blood.

MiXCR, applied by TCRdb to the 5' RACE reads, yields one record per CDR3 protein. The table records about 440,000 distinct CDR3 sequences, approximately 17% of them present only once. These receptors lack a known antigen. Sequences were obtained from blood, either unsorted or a sorted T cell fraction (not recorded which). These receptors were taken from a male donor with ankylosing spondylitis.

In this sample, this clonotype turned up a few times. V and J are TRBV7-9 and TRBJ1-5, with D maybe TRBD1 (5 bases). V was cut by 5 bases and J by 2 bases, with 13 bases left in between. Germline loops: CDR1 SEHNR, CDR2 FQNEAQ (reference sequence). The CDR3 has 15 amino acids. CDR3 amino acids: CASSPGRARNQPQHF. As DNA, the CDR3 is TGTGCCAGCAGCCCCGGCAGGGCTCGCAATCAGCCCCAGCATTTT.

The DNA for the CDR3 is TGTGCCAGCAGACCGCAACAGGGGGCAGCAACCTATGGCTACACCTTC. This translates into CASRPQQGAATYGYTF. The V and J genes are TRBV28 and TRBJ1-2; TRBD1 aligns across 9 bases. Trimming removed 6 bases from V and 4 bases from J; junction bases left unmatched: 12. The CDR3 spans 16 residues. The germline gives CDR1 MDHEN, CDR2 SYDVKM.

This sequence joins TRBV4-1 and TRBJ1-6, with 8 bases matching TRBD1. Germline trimming cut 1 base from V and 10 bases from J; bases unmatched to any gene: 6. The CDR3 covers 15 residues. Germline V gene sequence: CDR1 MGHRA, CDR2 YSYEKL. CDR3 sequence reads: CASSQVDRVRSPLHF. Written as DNA, the CDR3 is TGCGCCAGCAGCCAAGTGGACAGGGTCCGATCACCCCTCCACTTT.

This clonotype occurred many times. In DNA form, the CDR3 reads TGTGCCAGCAGTTTACGGGGGAAAGTAGAAAAACTGTTTTTT. Translating it yields CASSLRGKVEKLFF. The chain is built from TRBV12-3 or TRBV12-4 and TRBJ1-4; D possibly corresponds to TRBD1 (5 bases). Trimming pared 2 bases from V and 8 bases from J, leaving 12 bases between. The CDR3 is made up of 14 amino acids.

The V and J genes are TRBV5-1 and TRBJ1-1; 8 positions match TRBD1. In germline, CDR1 is SGHRS, CDR2 YFSETQ. The J segment lost 8 bases and the V segment lost 1 base, leaving 16 bases of the junction unmatched. The CDR3 length is 17 residues. CDR3 in DNA: TGCGCCAGCAGCTTGACAAGGACAGGGTTCGCCCTCGGCGAAGCTTTCTTT. Its protein is CASSLTRTGFALGEAFF.

The V gene is TRBV3-1, the J gene TRBJ2-1, with D maybe TRBD1 (6 bases). Germline lookup yields CDR1 LGHDT and CDR2 YNNKEL (reference sequence). This CDR3 is built from 15 residues. V shed 0 bases and J shed 8 bases, with 14 bases lying between them. Here the CDR3 reads CASSQEVGTWHEQFF. DNA for the CDR3: TGTGCCAGCAGCCAAGAAGTAGGGACATGGCATGAGCAGTTCTTC.

This sequence joins TRBV27 and TRBJ1-5, with TRBD1 matching over 8 bases. CDR1 is MNHEY and CDR2 is SMNVEV in the germline V gene (reference sequence). There are 17 residues in the CDR3. V was pared by 1 base and J by 2 bases, with 7 bases of the junction left unmatched. The CDR3: CASSLWSPDRGNQPQHF. DNA for the CDR3: TGTGCCAGCAGTTTATGGTCCCCGGACAGGGGCAATCAGCCCCAGCATTTT.

A few counts support this clonotype. V usage is TRBV20-1 and J usage is TRBJ2-1, with 14 bases fitting TRBD2. The CDR3 length is 17 residues. V trimming: 4 bases; J trimming: 7 bases; junction bases outside the gene matches: 12. In germline, CDR1 is DFQATT, CDR2 SNEGSKA (reference sequence). CDR3 loop: CSATSPGTSGSGNEQFF. CDR3 in DNA: TGCAGTGCTACATCCCCTGGGACTAGCGGGAGTGGTAATGAGCAGTTCTTC.

This clonotype occurred a few times. This chain connects TRBV6-5 to TRBJ1-1; no definite D call. V was clipped by 0 bases and J by 0 bases, with 11 bases between them. Germline assignment: CDR1 MNHEY and CDR2 SVGAGI. The CDR3 is made up of 16 amino acids. The CDR3 DNA reads as TGTGCCAGCAGTTACTCCGCCGTAAGATTGAACACTGAAGCTTTCTTT. It encodes CASSYSAVRLNTEAFF.

This clonotype showed up just a few times. The chain carries TRBV6-1 and TRBJ1-2, with 9 bases lining up with TRBD1. Germline V gene sequence: CDR1 MNHNS, CDR2 SASEGT. The V segment lost 2 bases and the J segment 10 bases; nucleotides outside the gene matches: 11. The CDR3 has 15 residues. The CDR3, as DNA: TGTGCCAGCAGTGAAAGTGTTTGGGACAGGGAGGACTACACCTTC. This codes for CASSESVWDREDYTF.

The chain is built from TRBV7-8 and TRBJ2-1; 7 nucleotides align to TRBD2. V lost 5 bases, J lost 3 bases, and 16 bases stayed unmatched. Germline-derived CDR1 and CDR2 are SGHVS and FQNEAQ. This CDR3 has 18 residues. CDR3 residues: CASSPRSMGLPNYNEQFF. DNA of the CDR3: TGTGCCAGCAGCCCTCGGTCCATGGGACTACCCAACTACAATGAGCAGTTCTTC.

This clonotype was counted a few times. An end of the junction differs from the germline gene, which may be a read error. The V gene is TRBV5-6, the J gene TRBJ2-2; 10 positions match TRBD2. This CDR3 spans 16 amino acids. Germline V gene lookup returns CDR1 SGHDT and CDR2 YYEEEE. In DNA, the CDR3 is TGTGCCAGCAGCTTGCCAGCGGGAGGGAACCCCGGGGAGCTGTTTTTT. Translation gives CASSLPAGGNPGELFF.

The rearrangement uses TRBV20-1 and TRBJ2-7; 7 nucleotides match TRBD2. The CDR3 consists of 18 residues. The germline gives CDR1 DFQATT, CDR2 SNEGSKA (reference sequence). The J segment lost 2 bases and the V segment lost 2 bases, leaving 18 bases of the junction unmatched. As DNA, the CDR3 is TGCAGTGCTAGAATTAAGGGAGCCTATAGCGGGCCAGCCTACGAGCAGTACTTC. Residues: CSARIKGAYSGPAYEQYF.